This T cell receptor (beta chain) was identified in a study of cytomegalovirus exposure and HLA in healthy donors. PCR amplification relied on 60 Vbeta primers (plus 13 Jbeta primers). The assay was immunoSEQ multiplex PCR, and TCRdb's table has in-frame clones only and misses some. The sample holds hundreds of thousands of clones, roughly 82% seen once. Study findings and constraints: Follow-up analysis found HLA locus-dependent TCR association rates, highest for DRB1 and lowest for HLA-C. Near-uniform donor sequencing depth was presumed by presence/absence analyses. A missense variant in DCLRE1C was later tied to TCR beta V- and J-gene trimming.

A remark on this clone: Antigen specificity is unknown. The germline gene is not matched at one end of the junction; a read error may be the cause. The sample has other DNA sequences that encode this CDR3 too.

Sequences were obtained from PBMCs. This sequence originates from a man in his forties in good health and CMV-seropositive.

The CDR3 sequence: CASSSGQGGETQYF. The CDR3 coding sequence is TGCGCCAGCAGCTCGGGACAGGGTGGGGAGACCCAGTACTTC. This chain links TRBV11-3 with TRBJ2-5, with 9 nucleotides matching TRBD1. Germline V gene data show CDR1 as SGHNT and CDR2 as YENEEA. CDR3 length: 14 residues.